The 10 T cell receptor beta chains reported below all come from one sample, sequenced in a study of blood T cell repertoires in COVID-19. Using immunoSEQ multiplex PCR, the repertoire was profiled, and TCRdb retains in-frame clones only, with some absent. The table has around 400,000 clones, 87% seen once. The sample was peripheral blood. Every receptor here comes from a woman in her thirties with COVID-19, enrolled during active disease.

This clone is a singleton in its sample. The gene calls are TRBV24-1 and TRBJ2-1, with D possibly being TRBD1 (6 bases). CDR1 is KGHDR, CDR2 SFDVKD, per germline. CDR3 length: 16 residues. V was pared by 0 bases and J by 7 bases, with 15 bases between. The CDR3 loop is CATSDLGRGRRNEQFF. CDR3 nucleotide sequence: TGTGCCACCAGTGATTTGGGCAGGGGAAGAAGGAATGAGCAGTTCTTC.

The table lists this clone with a count of one. The CDR3 coding sequence is TGTGCCAGTAGAAATCTAGCGGGAGGGCTCAATGAGCAGTTCTTC. It is translated as CASRNLAGGLNEQFF. This chain uses TRBV19 with TRBJ2-1; 12 nucleotides agree with TRBD2. The J segment lost 6 bases and the V segment lost 6 bases, leaving 6 bases of the junction unmatched. The CDR3 length is 15 residues. Germline assignment: CDR1 LNHDA and CDR2 SQIVND (reference sequence).

The V call is TRBV7-2, the J call TRBJ2-3; 9 bases map to TRBD2. The V gene's germline CDR1 is SGHTA and CDR2 FQGNSA. This CDR3 region has 15 residues. The V segment lost 2 bases and the J segment 4 bases; nucleotides outside the gene matches: 4. Written as DNA, the CDR3 is TGTGCCAGCAGCTTAAGGGGACTAGCCTCAGATACGCAGTATTTT. Encoded protein: CASSLRGLASDTQYF.

V and J are TRBV5-5 and TRBJ1-1; D perhaps matches TRBD1 (6 bases). CDR1 is SGHKS, CDR2 YYEKEE, per germline (reference sequence). The CDR3 spans 16 residues. Deletions cut 0 bases from V and 4 bases from J, with 16 bases between. DNA of the CDR3: TGTGCCAGCAGCTTGGAATATAACAGGGTGGTCACTGAAGCTTTCTTT. Translated, it gives CASSLEYNRVVTEAFF.

The genes are TRBV18 and TRBJ2-1; 12 bases are shared with TRBD2. CDR1 KGHSH and CDR2 LQKENI come from the germline V gene. Losses at the gene ends were 4 bases for V and 4 bases for J; bases not matched to a gene: 8. The CDR3 is 17 amino acids. DNA of the CDR3: TGTGCCAGCTCACAGAGGACTAGCGGGACTTCTTACAATGAGCAGTTCTTC. The encoded protein is CASSQRTSGTSYNEQFF.

This clone was seen more than once but under ten times. This chain connects TRBV12-3 or TRBV12-4 to TRBJ1-5; D is undetermined. This CDR3 is 11 amino acids long. Trimming removed 4 bases at V and 10 bases at J, with 8 bases between. CDR3 region: CASSSGHPQHF. Here the CDR3 DNA reads TGTGCCAGCAGTTCCGGTCATCCCCAGCATTTT.

The chain employs TRBV29-1 and TRBJ2-7, with 9 bases lining up with TRBD1. Unmatched junction bases numbered 2, after V lost 1 base and J lost 1 base. The CDR3 runs to 14 residues. The germline V gene has CDR1 SQVTM and CDR2 ANQGSEA. CDR3 protein: CSVEADRGSYEQYF. The CDR3, as DNA: TGCAGCGTTGAAGCGGACAGGGGATCCTACGAGCAGTACTTC.

V and J are TRBV5-4 and TRBJ2-1; 7 bases agree with TRBD1. The CDR3 has 15 amino acids. Germline CDR1 reads SGHNT; CDR2 reads YYREEE (reference sequence). The junction had 4 bases not matched to a gene; V was cut back by 2 bases and J by 2 bases. In DNA, the CDR3 is TGTGCCAGCAGCTTACCGACAGGGCCCTACAATGAGCAGTTCTTC. Translation: CASSLPTGPYNEQFF.

The gene calls are TRBV19 and TRBJ2-7; TRBD1 agrees at 8 bases. V lost 5 bases, J lost 5 bases, and 8 bases stayed unmatched. The germline V gene has CDR1 LNHDA and CDR2 SQIVND (reference sequence). The CDR3 runs to 14 residues. CDR3 DNA sequence: TGTGCCAGTAGTCCCTGGACAGGGCGGAACGAGCAGTACTTC. Its translation: CASSPWTGRNEQYF.

This chain connects TRBV19 to TRBJ2-5, with TRBD1 as a possible D gene (6 bases). Germline V gene data show CDR1 as LNHDA and CDR2 as SQIVND (reference sequence). The CDR3 is made up of 14 amino acids. With 10 bases removed from V and 5 bases from J, the gap between germline ends came to 20 bases. CDR3 sequence (DNA): TGTGCCACCTCTACGCAGAGGGGGTCGGAGACCCAGTACTTC. This encodes CATSTQRGSETQYF.